A selection of T cell receptor beta chains follows, all from one sample in a study of metastatic and nonmetastatic thyroid tumors. TCRdb reprocessed the PCR reads via MiXCR. This repertoire shows around 25,000 clones, 15% found once; its top ten account for approximately 3.3%. Sequencing was done on a sample of blood. The origin of the receptors is a female donor with papillary thyroid cancer or a benign thyroid nodule (not recorded which). Some clones in this sample may be carry-over from other donors' samples. Both conserved end residues are part of each CDR3. Fields, in order: V gene, D gene, CDR3 protein. A D gene is named only where the DNA matches it firmly.

TRBV6-5,TRBD1,CASSYSRQGVQFF
TRBV24-1,TRBD1,CATSGRGGTGATYEQYF
TRBV9,.,CASSVGDTGELFF
TRBV14,.,CASSSTRIQETQYF
TRBV7-9,.,CAIEGRGYEQYF
TRBV27,TRBD1,CASSSRDRIVGEQYF
TRBV24-1,.,CATSDSPGQEDQETQYF
TRBV29-1,.,CSVEEAALRSGEQFF
TRBV6-2/TRBV6-3,.,CASSSTGGLREKLFF
TRBV12-3/TRBV12-4,.,CASSLFGTGGLFF
TRBV5-4,.,CASSLRGSHTGELFF
TRBV5-6,TRBD2,CASSGWVTSGRASEQFF
TRBV30,TRBD1,CAWSLGPGGDEAFF
TRBV5-6,.,CASSSGLSYEQYF
TRBV24-1,.,CATSVGPLTDTQYF
TRBV5-1,.,CASSLGGRTEAFF
TRBV6-1,TRBD2,CASSASSGSPDTQYF
TRBV27,.,CASSLSQSKSPLHF
TRBV27,TRBD1,CASSPFAQTGGGTDTQYF
TRBV30,.,CAWSVVWGTKAFF
TRBV9,.,CASSVASSQETQYF
TRBV6-1,.,CASILSGENVLIF
TRBV6-1,TRBD1,CASSFRDRGLQPQHF
TRBV20-1,TRBD2,CSVRRTSGPGSYNEQFF
TRBV7-9,.,CASNRWRDKSGDEQFF
TRBV7-2,TRBD2,CASSLGLAGDIYNEQFF
TRBV4-1,.,CTSSQESSGDYNEQFF
TRBV27,.,CASTDRGGGEKLFF
TRBV2,.,CASSRDWPSQEDEQYF
TRBV11-2,TRBD1,CASSPGTGLGETQYF
TRBV28,.,CASRLPAPNYGYTF
TRBV9,.,CASIASGPNTGELFF
TRBV11-2,.,CASSLIMDSPLHF
TRBV7-8,TRBD2,CASSQLAGDPYEQYF
TRBV4-2,TRBD2,CASSLIAGISTDTQYF
TRBV2,TRBD1,CASSDSDRPTYEQYF
TRBV12-3/TRBV12-4,.,CASSPHGDTNYGYTF
TRBV19,TRBD2,CASRPGTSYTQYF
TRBV30,TRBD1,CAWSRQGLLF
TRBV7-2,.,CASSSSPGRYNEQFF
TRBV19,TRBD1,CASSETGTEPEAFF
TRBV3-1,.,CASSLLGGAYEQFF
TRBV3-1,TRBD1,CASSQGTGGKAFF
TRBV10-2,TRBD1,CASSNIGQGPQGF
TRBV24-1,.,CATSELYTDTQYF
TRBV28,TRBD2,CASSSMGAGQETQYF
TRBV6-1,.,CASSSHGQNTEAFF
TRBV4-1,TRBD2,CASSQDRWREYYEQYF
TRBV7-8,TRBD1,CASSLDPNRGAGYTF
TRBV6-6,TRBD2,CASSYSLPGGPYNEQFF
TRBV10-2,TRBD2,CASTELAGVYEQYF
TRBV12-3/TRBV12-4,.,CASSLGHLLHF
TRBV27,.,CASSRPQGSGGIAEAFF
TRBV7-8,.,CASSSRVSYEQYF
TRBV13,.,CTSSVSPGRPGTQYF
TRBV10-3,TRBD2,CAIRGTLADGTDTQYF
TRBV7-2,TRBD2,CASSWGLAGEGEQFF
TRBV20-1,TRBD1,CSARKRDRSNQPQHF
TRBV6-2/TRBV6-3,.,CASSLAGTEAFF
TRBV7-2,.,CASSFSGTYEQYF